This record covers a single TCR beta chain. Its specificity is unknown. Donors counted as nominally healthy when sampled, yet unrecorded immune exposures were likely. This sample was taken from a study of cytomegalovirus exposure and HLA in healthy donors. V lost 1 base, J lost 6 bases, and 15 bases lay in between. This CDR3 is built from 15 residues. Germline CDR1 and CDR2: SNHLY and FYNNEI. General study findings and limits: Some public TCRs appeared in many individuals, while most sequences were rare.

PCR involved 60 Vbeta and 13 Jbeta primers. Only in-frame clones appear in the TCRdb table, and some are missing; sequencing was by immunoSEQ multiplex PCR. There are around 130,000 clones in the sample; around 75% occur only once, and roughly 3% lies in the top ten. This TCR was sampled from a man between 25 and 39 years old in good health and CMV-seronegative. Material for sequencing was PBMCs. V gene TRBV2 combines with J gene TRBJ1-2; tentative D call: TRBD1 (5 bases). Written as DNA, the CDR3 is TGTGCCAGCAGTGAAGGCCCAGGGAGGAGGAATGGCTACACCTTC. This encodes CASSEGPGRRNGYTF.